This is a list of T cell receptor beta chains from one sample in a study of graft-versus-host responses after intestinal transplantation. Their target antigens are unknown. Clones were sequenced by immunoSEQ multiplex PCR, and TCRdb holds only the in-frame ones, with some missing. The data show nearly 90,000 clones, under 85% seen once. Material: unstimulated CD8+ T cells sorted from spleen or lymph node cells, obtained before intestinal transplant. The source of these receptors is a human donor who received an intestinal transplant. The CDR3 runs from the conserved cysteine through the conserved F or W. A D gene is named only where the DNA matches it firmly. Size is omitted from some rows. Given values are once, few, many or a class for expanded clones.

>TRBV19|TRBJ2-5|NA|NA
CASSYKGLETQYF
TGTGCCAGTAGTTATAAGGGGCTAGAGACCCAGTACTTC
>TRBV11-2|TRBJ2-3|NA|NA
CASSLEGTQDTQYF
TGTGCCAGCAGCTTAGAAGGGACACAAGATACGCAGTATTTT
>TRBV7-6|TRBJ2-7|NA|NA
CASSLEVGGFHEQYF
TGTGCCAGCAGCTTAGAGGTTGGGGGGTTCCACGAGCAGTACTTC
>TRBV9|TRBJ1-5|NA|NA
CASSVEDGNQPQHF
TGTGCCAGCAGCGTAGAGGACGGTAATCAGCCCCAGCATTTT
>TRBV6-4|TRBJ2-1|NA|NA
CASSDAPGPPLNEQFF
TGTGCCAGCAGTGACGCGCCGGGACCGCCACTGAATGAGCAGTTCTTC
>TRBV4-1|TRBJ2-7|NA|TRBD1
CASSQLTGGITYF
TGCGCCAGCAGCCAACTGACAGGGGGGATCACGTACTTC
>TRBV4-1|TRBJ2-7|once|TRBD2
CASSQETSGRAYEQYF
TGCGCCAGCAGCCAAGAGACTAGCGGGAGGGCCTACGAGCAGTACTTC
>TRBV7-3|TRBJ2-1|NA|TRBD2
CASSLAGEDNEQFF
TGTGCCAGCAGCTTAGCGGGAGAAGATAATGAGCAGTTCTTC
>TRBV15|TRBJ2-5|NA|TRBD2
CATSGRGGLETQYF
TGTGCCACCAGCGGCCGGGGGGGCCTTGAGACCCAGTACTTC
>TRBV19|TRBJ2-5|NA|NA
CASSIDRRRETQYF
TGTGCCAGTAGTATAGATAGGAGACGGGAGACCCAGTACTTC
>TRBV11-2|TRBJ1-1|NA|NA
CASSLPMNTEAFF
TGTGCCAGCAGCCTCCCCATGAACACTGAAGCTTTCTTT
>TRBV5-4|TRBJ1-1|NA|NA
CASSLIGSNTEAFF
TGTGCCAGCAGCTTGATCGGGTCCAACACTGAAGCTTTCTTT
>TRBV6-1|TRBJ1-1|NA|TRBD1
CASSVRGRANTEAFF
TGTGCCAGCAGTGTAAGGGGGCGCGCGAACACTGAAGCTTTCTTT
>TRBV2|TRBJ2-7|few|NA
CASRSGVSYEQYF
TGTGCCAGCAGATCTGGAGTTAGCTACGAGCAGTACTTC
>TRBV19|TRBJ2-4|NA|NA
CASSTAVRVVKNIQYF
TGTGCCAGTAGTACTGCTGTGAGGGTGGTCAAAAACATTCAGTACTTC
>TRBV4-1|TRBJ2-7|NA|TRBD1
CASSRERGPYEQYF
TGCGCCAGCAGCCGTGAAAGGGGGCCCTACGAGCAGTACTTC
>TRBV7-2|TRBJ2-7|NA|TRBD2
CASSFGLAGGYYEQYF
TGTGCCAGCAGCTTCGGACTAGCGGGAGGGTACTACGAGCAGTACTTC
>TRBV5-1|TRBJ2-7|NA|TRBD2
CASSFLAGDYEQYF
TGCGCCAGCAGCTTTCTAGCGGGAGACTACGAGCAGTACTTC
>TRBV23-1|TRBJ2-7|NA|NA
CASSTVSSSYEQYF
TGCGCCAGTTCGACAGTTTCCAGCTCCTACGAGCAGTACTTC
>TRBV30|TRBJ2-7|once|NA
CACGLTYEQYF
TGTGCCTGCGGACTTACCTACGAGCAGTACTTC
>TRBV7-9|TRBJ1-1|NA|NA
CASSLFSPEAFF
TGTGCCAGCAGCTTATTTTCTCCTGAAGCTTTCTTT
>TRBV4-1|TRBJ2-7|NA|NA
CASSQRDRSYEQYF
TGCGCCAGCAGCCAAAGGGACCGAAGCTACGAGCAGTACTTC
>TRBV2|TRBJ2-3|NA|TRBD2
CASSEEAGGLNTQYF
TGTGCCAGCAGTGAAGAAGCGGGGGGGCTAAATACGCAGTATTTT
>TRBV27|TRBJ1-2|NA|NA
CASSSLTGFGYTF
TGTGCCAGCAGTTCCCTCACAGGGTTTGGCTACACCTTC
>TRBV7-9|TRBJ1-2|few|NA
CASSLEGGLFLYGYTF
TGTGCCAGCAGCTTAGAGGGGGGGCTCTTCCTCTATGGCTACACCTTC
>TRBV6-1|TRBJ2-7|NA|NA
CASSETGTVSSYEQYF
TGTGCCAGCAGTGAAACCGGGACGGTCAGCTCCTACGAGCAGTACTTC
>TRBV5-4|TRBJ2-7|NA|TRBD2
CASSFWGAGEQYF
TGTGCCAGCAGCTTCTGGGGAGCGGGGGAGCAGTACTTC
>TRBV27|TRBJ2-1|NA|TRBD2
CASSLSGGLLNEQFF
TGTGCCAGCAGTCTTAGCGGGGGCCTCCTAAATGAGCAGTTCTTC
>TRBV30|TRBJ1-1|NA|NA
CAWSVGSNTEAFF
TGTGCCTGGAGTGTAGGGTCAAACACTGAAGCTTTCTTT
>TRBV25-1|TRBJ2-1|NA|NA
CASSAWTDFYNEQFF
TGTGCCAGCAGTGCTTGGACAGATTTCTACAATGAGCAGTTCTTC
>TRBV19|TRBJ1-1|NA|NA
CASTPPQGNTEAFF
TGTGCCAGTACCCCTCCTCAGGGGAACACTGAAGCTTTCTTT
>TRBV7-9|TRBJ2-2|NA|NA
CASSLGRGSPNTGELFF
TGTGCCAGCAGCTTAGGGAGGGGTAGCCCCAACACCGGGGAGCTGTTTTTT
>TRBV27|TRBJ2-1|NA|NA
CASSSGTLTPQFF
TGTGCCAGCAGCTCCGGGACCTTAACCCCCCAGTTCTTC
>TRBV9|TRBJ2-4|NA|NA
CASSVTSSQNIQYF
TGTGCCAGCAGCGTTACTAGCAGCCAAAACATTCAGTACTTC
>TRBV5-1|TRBJ2-7|few|NA
CASSFGSSYEQYF
TGCGCCAGCAGCTTTGGGAGCTCCTACGAGCAGTACTTC
>TRBV4-1|TRBJ2-6|NA|NA
CASSQDPSGANVLTF
TGCGCCAGCAGCCAAGACCCCTCTGGGGCCAACGTCCTGACTTTC
>TRBV5-6|TRBJ1-4|once|NA
CASSLDNSRRVNEKLFF
TGTGCCAGCAGCTTGGACAATTCGAGGAGGGTTAATGAAAAACTGTTTTTT
>TRBV29-1|TRBJ1-1|NA|TRBD1
CSVRTGTEAFF
TGCAGCGTGAGGACAGGGACTGAAGCTTTCTTT
>TRBV5-1|TRBJ1-1|NA|NA
CASSGAVHTEAFF
TGCGCCAGCAGCGGGGCGGTTCACACTGAAGCTTTCTTT
>TRBV28|TRBJ2-3|NA|NA
CASSFGGVGSTDTQYF
TGTGCCAGCTCTTTTGGTGGGGTAGGATCAACAGATACGCAGTATTTT
>TRBV5-4|TRBJ2-4|NA|NA
CASSLGITKNIQYF
TGTGCCAGCAGCTTGGGGATAACCAAAAACATTCAGTACTTC
>TRBV13|TRBJ2-5|NA|TRBD2
CASSLGGLGGETQYF
TGTGCCAGCAGCTTAGGGGGACTAGGAGGAGAGACCCAGTACTTC
>TRBV13|TRBJ2-7|few|TRBD2
CASSFGSGEQYF
TGTGCCAGCAGCTTCGGTAGCGGGGAGCAGTACTTC
>TRBV5-4|TRBJ2-1|NA|NA
CASSLGPGLGNEQFF
TGTGCCAGCAGCTTGGGGCCGGGTTTAGGCAATGAGCAGTTCTTC
>TRBV18|TRBJ2-3|NA|NA
CASSPSSSTDTQYF
TGTGCCAGCTCACCATCCTCTAGCACAGATACGCAGTATTTT
>TRBV29-1|TRBJ2-3|NA|TRBD2
CSPSLAGGPDTQYF
TGCAGCCCAAGCTTAGCGGGAGGGCCAGATACGCAGTATTTT
>TRBV9|TRBJ2-5|NA|TRBD1
CASSVGQGQQETQYF
TGTGCCAGCAGCGTCGGACAGGGCCAGCAAGAGACCCAGTACTTC
>TRBV19|TRBJ1-5|NA|TRBD1
CASSSAGTGISNQPQHF
TGTGCCAGTAGTTCCGCCGGGACAGGAATTAGCAATCAGCCCCAGCATTTT
>TRBV21-1|TRBJ2-1|NA|NA
CASDQGGNEQFF
TGTGCCAGCGATCAGGGGGGCAATGAGCAGTTCTTC
>TRBV9|TRBJ2-7|NA|TRBD2
CARSGGGGGRDYEQYF
TGTGCCCGCAGCGGAGGAGGGGGCGGGAGGGACTACGAGCAGTACTTC